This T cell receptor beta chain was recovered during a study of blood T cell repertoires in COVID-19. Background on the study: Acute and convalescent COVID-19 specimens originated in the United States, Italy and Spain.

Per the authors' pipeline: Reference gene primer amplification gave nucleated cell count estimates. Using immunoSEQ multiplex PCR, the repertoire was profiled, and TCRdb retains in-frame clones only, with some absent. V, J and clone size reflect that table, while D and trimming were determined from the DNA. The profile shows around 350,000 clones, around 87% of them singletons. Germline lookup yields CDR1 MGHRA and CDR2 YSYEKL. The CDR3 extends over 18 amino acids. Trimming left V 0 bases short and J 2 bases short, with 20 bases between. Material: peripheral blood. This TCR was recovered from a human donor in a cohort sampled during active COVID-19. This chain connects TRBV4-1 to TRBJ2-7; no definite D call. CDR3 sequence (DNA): TGCGCCAGCAGCCAAGATTTTTTGTATCGGATGACAACCTACGAGCAGTACTTC. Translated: CASSQDFLYRMTTYEQYF.